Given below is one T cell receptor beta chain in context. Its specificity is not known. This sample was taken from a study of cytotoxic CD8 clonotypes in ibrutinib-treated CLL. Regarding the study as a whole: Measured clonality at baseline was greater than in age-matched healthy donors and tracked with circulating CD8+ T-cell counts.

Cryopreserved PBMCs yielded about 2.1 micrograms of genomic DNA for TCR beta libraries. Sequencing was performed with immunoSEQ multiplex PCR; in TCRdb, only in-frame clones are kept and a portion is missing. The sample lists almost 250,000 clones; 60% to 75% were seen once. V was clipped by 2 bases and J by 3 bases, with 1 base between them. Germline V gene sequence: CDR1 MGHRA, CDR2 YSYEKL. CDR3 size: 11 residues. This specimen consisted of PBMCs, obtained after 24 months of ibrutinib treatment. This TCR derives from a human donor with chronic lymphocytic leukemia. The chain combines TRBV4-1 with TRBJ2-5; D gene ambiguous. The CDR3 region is CASSQKETQYF. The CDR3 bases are TGCGCCAGCAGCCAAAAAGAGACCCAGTACTTC.